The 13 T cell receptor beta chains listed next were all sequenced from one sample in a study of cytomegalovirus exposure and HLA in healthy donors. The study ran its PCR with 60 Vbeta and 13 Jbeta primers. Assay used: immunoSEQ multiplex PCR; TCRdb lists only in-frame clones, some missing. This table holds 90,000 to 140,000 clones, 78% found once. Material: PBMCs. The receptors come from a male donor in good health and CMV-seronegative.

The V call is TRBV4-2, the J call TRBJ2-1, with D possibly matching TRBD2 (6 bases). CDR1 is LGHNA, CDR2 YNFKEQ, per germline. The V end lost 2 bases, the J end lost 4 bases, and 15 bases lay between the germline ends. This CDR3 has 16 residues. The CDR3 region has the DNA TGTGCCAGCAGCCAAAACCGGGACTCGATTTACAATGAGCAGTTCTTC. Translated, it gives CASSQNRDSIYNEQFF.

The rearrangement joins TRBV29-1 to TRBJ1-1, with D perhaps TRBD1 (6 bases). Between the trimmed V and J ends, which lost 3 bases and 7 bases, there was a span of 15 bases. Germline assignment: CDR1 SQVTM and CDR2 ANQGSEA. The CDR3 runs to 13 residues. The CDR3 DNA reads TGCAGCGTTGAGGTCGGGGGGCAAAGTGAAGCTTTCTTT. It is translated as CSVEVGGQSEAFF.

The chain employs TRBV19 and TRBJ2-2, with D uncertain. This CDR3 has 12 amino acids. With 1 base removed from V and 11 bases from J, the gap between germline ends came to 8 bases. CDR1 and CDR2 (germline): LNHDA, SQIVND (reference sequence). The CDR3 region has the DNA TGTGCCAGTAGTATAGGAGAGATAGAGCTGTTTTTT. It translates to CASSIGEIELFF.

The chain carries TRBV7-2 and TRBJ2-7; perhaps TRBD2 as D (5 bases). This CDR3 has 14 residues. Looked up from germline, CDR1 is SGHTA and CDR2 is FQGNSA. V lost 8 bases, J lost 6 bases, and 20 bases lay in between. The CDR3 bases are TGTGCCAGCTCCCAATGGAGGAGGCCCCTCGAGCAGTACTTC. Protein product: CASSQWRRPLEQYF.

The CDR3 loop reads CASSPRGDPPIAKNIQYF. CDR3 sequence (DNA): TGCGCCAGCAGCCCCAGGGGGGACCCACCCATAGCCAAAAACATTCAGTACTTC. The gene calls are TRBV5-1 and TRBJ2-4, with D possibly being TRBD1 (7 bases). Germline V CDR1 and CDR2: SGHRS, YFSETQ. Trimming removed 4 bases from V and 0 bases from J, with 20 bases in between. This CDR3 comprises 18 residues.

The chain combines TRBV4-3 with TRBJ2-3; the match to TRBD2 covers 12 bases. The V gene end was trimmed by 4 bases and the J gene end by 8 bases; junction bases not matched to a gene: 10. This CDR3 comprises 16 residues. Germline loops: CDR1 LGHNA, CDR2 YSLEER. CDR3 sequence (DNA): TGCGCCAGCAGCCCTCGACTAGCGGGAGTGTCAGGTACGCAGTATTTT. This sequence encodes CASSPRLAGVSGTQYF.

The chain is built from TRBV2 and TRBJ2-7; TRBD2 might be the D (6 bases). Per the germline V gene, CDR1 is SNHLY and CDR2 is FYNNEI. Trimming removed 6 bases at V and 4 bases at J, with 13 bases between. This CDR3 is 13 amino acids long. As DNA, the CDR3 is TGTGCCAGCAGCCGGGACGGGGGTTACGAGCAGTACTTC. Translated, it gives CASSRDGGYEQYF.

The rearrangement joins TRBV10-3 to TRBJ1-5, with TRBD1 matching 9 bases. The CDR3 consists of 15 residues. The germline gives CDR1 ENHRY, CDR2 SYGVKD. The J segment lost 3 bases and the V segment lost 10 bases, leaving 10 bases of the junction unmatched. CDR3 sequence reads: CARERTGADNQPQHF. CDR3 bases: TGTGCCAGGGAACGGACAGGGGCCGACAATCAGCCCCAGCATTTT.

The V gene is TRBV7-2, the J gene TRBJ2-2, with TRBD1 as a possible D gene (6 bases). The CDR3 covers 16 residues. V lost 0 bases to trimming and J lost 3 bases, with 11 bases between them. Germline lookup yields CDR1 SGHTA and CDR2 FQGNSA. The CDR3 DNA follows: TGTGCCAGCAGCTTAGCGAGTGGACAGTACACCGGGGAGCTGTTTTTT. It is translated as CASSLASGQYTGELFF.

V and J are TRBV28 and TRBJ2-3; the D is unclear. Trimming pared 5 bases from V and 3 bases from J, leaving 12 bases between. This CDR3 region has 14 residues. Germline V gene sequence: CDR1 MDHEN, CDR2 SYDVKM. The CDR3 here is CASSLPIETDTQYF. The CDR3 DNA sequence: TGTGCCAGCAGTCTCCCGATAGAAACAGATACGCAGTATTTT.

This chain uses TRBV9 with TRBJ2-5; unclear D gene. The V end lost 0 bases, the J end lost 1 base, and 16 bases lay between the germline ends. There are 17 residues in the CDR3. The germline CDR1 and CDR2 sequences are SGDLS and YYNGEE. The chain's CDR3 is CASSVGPGVLTQETQYF. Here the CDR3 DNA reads TGTGCCAGCAGCGTAGGACCCGGAGTCCTCACCCAAGAGACCCAGTACTTC.

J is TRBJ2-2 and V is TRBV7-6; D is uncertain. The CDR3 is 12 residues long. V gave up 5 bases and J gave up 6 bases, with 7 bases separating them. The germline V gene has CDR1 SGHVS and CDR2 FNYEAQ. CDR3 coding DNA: TGTGCCAGCAGCCCCCTAGCCGGGGAGCTGTTTTTT. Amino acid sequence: CASSPLAGELFF.

CDR3 in amino acids: CAWCPRRERTDTQYF. The CDR3 DNA follows: TGTGCCTGGTGCCCTAGACGGGAGCGCACAGATACGCAGTATTTT. This sequence joins TRBV30 and TRBJ2-3; tentative D call: TRBD2 (6 bases). Germline V gene lookup returns CDR1 GTSNPN and CDR2 SVGIG (reference sequence). V was cut by 5 bases and J by 1 base, with 16 bases left in between. The CDR3 runs 15 residues.